Detailed here is one T cell receptor (beta chain). This clone was found a few times. Its antigen is still unknown. Base qualities are not at hand, and no much larger clone is one base apart. TCRbeta CDR3 regions were amplified from genomic DNA by means of the immunoSEQ Assay, a bias-controlled multiplex PCR. Per the authors' processing: Nucleated cell counts per sample were estimated from amplification of reference gene primers within the assay. To quantify the absolute abundance of each unique TCRbeta CDR3 rearrangement, sequence reads were collapsed and filtered. For each sample, productive Simpson clonality was calculated as the square root of Simpson's diversity index over productive rearrangements. TCRdb retrieved this table from immuneACCESS and kept in-frame rearrangements only. Not all clones are present; in checked studies, unresolved V genes account for under half, and no reason is known for the remainder. V and J calls and clone size are as listed in that table; D and trimming were resolved from the DNA. A total of roughly 130,000 clones appear in this sample, more than 75% of them only once. The ten top clones hold 3.7% of the sample.

These data originate in a study of blood T cell repertoires in COVID-19 (dated by TCRdb to 2020 to 2021). The study in broad terms: Samples covering the acute and convalescent phases of COVID-19 were provided by collaborators in the United States, Italy and Spain. The prospective study material was composed of cDNA or gDNA derived from T cells, B-cell-depleted T cells, or PBMCs. The dataset comprised deeply sampled blood TCRbeta repertoires from subjects exposed to, actively infected with, or recovered from COVID-19. The repertoires were released in a freely available public database meant as a resource for research on the immune response to SARS-CoV-2. The samples were drawn from the first 160 participants of the ongoing ImmuneRACE study and from some 1,300 subjects provided by 6 global collaborators. The sample metadata nearly always contained a de-identified subject ID, COVID-19 status, age in years and sex. Where HLA class I and class II types were available, the types were taken from metadata supplied by the sample provider, not from assay-based typing.

V is cut by 9 bases and J by 3 bases, and the space between the germline ends is 16 bases. The germline V gene encodes CDR1 SNHLY and CDR2 FYNNEI. The CDR3 spans 14 residues, from the cysteine through the phenylalanine. Only the CDR3 region is kept as DNA, spanning 42 bases read in frame from base 1. Collaborating institutions collected whole blood in K2EDTA tubes following their own protocols. For TCRbeta analysis, collaborator samples were shipped as frozen whole blood, as isolated PBMCs, or as DNA extracted from either sample type. The investigation overall reported the following: The quantity of clinical and demographic metadata differed by source and by participant and was supplied without curation.

The sequencing input was peripheral blood. This sequence uses TRBV2 and TRBJ2-3; TRBD1 could be the D gene, as 5 bases match. The receptor was isolated from a man aged 45 to 65 with active COVID-19. In nucleotides, the sequence is TGTGCCAGTAAGATGACAGTGGGAACAGATACGCAGTATTTT. Translated, it reads CASKMTVGTDTQYF.